What follows are 14 T cell receptor beta chains derived from one specimen sequenced in a study of cytomegalovirus exposure and HLA in healthy donors. TCRdb keeps only in-frame clones here, not all; method: immunoSEQ multiplex PCR. This sample yields fewer than 250,000 clones, of which approximately 87% are seen a single time; roughly 5.7% belongs to the top ten. The sample comprised PBMCs. The receptors shown here come from a woman aged 18-35 years in good health and CMV-seronegative.

The chain uses TRBV27 and TRBJ2-2, with unresolved D. CDR1 is MNHEY and CDR2 is SMNVEV in the germline V gene (reference sequence). The CDR3 is 13 amino acids. Trimming removed 3 bases from V and 5 bases from J, with 7 bases in between. The CDR3 nucleotides read TGTGCCAGCAGTTTGGGAAGGACCGGGGAGCTGTTTTTT. Translated, it gives CASSLGRTGELFF.

The V gene is TRBV9, the J gene TRBJ2-2; D is undetermined. The CDR3 has 13 amino acids. Germline CDR1 SGDLS, CDR2 YYNGEE. V lost 0 bases, J lost 7 bases, and 7 bases lay in between. The DNA of the CDR3 is TGTGCCAGCAGCGTAGATGGCGGCGGGGAGCTGTTTTTT. Translating it yields CASSVDGGGELFF.

This sequence joins TRBV27 and TRBJ1-5; the match to TRBD1 covers 9 bases. In germline, CDR1 is MNHEY, CDR2 SMNVEV (reference sequence). J gave up 6 bases and V 3 bases, and 6 bases lay outside the gene matches. The CDR3 totals 15 residues. The CDR3 region is CASSLYRGQLQPQHF. In DNA form, the CDR3 reads TGTGCCAGCAGTTTGTACAGGGGGCAGCTTCAGCCCCAGCATTTT.

The genes are TRBV19 and TRBJ1-5; no reliable D call. The CDR3 covers 14 residues. The V and J ends lost 1 base and 3 bases respectively, with 7 bases between them. Germline V gene lookup returns CDR1 LNHDA and CDR2 SQIVND (reference sequence). The CDR3 DNA sequence: TGTGCCAGTAGTATAGGGAGACACAATCAGCCCCAGCATTTT. It is translated as CASSIGRHNQPQHF.

This clone has a single count. The V and J genes are TRBV5-1 and TRBJ2-1; 7 positions agree with TRBD1. Germline V gene data show CDR1 as SGHRS and CDR2 as YFSETQ. V was pared by 4 bases and J by 3 bases, with 1 base of the junction left unmatched. The CDR3 runs 13 residues. The CDR3: CASSGTDYNEQFF. CDR3 in DNA: TGCGCCAGCAGCGGGACAGACTACAATGAGCAGTTCTTC.

The CDR3 reads CASQAEGGSPLHF. For the CDR3, the DNA is TGTGCCAGCCAAGCAGAGGGGGGATCACCCCTCCACTTT. This rearrangement joins TRBV6-5 to TRBJ1-6; D is possibly TRBD1 (6 bases). The CDR3 is 13 amino acids. V was shortened by 8 bases and J by 10 bases, with 15 bases between the two germline ends. CDR1 MNHEY and CDR2 SVGAGI come from the germline V gene.

The chain carries TRBV29-1 and TRBJ1-1; D might be TRBD1 (6 bases). Trimming stripped 4 bases from V and 7 bases from J, with 13 bases between. The germline V gene encodes CDR1 SQVTM and CDR2 ANQGSEA. The CDR3 is 12 amino acids. CDR3 sequence: CSVVGTRYEAFF. The CDR3, as DNA: TGCAGCGTTGTAGGGACACGGTATGAAGCTTTCTTT.

The genes are TRBV4-1 and TRBJ2-6; D is unresolved. CDR3 length: 16 amino acids. V was pared by 3 bases and J by 0 bases, with 9 bases between. Germline CDR1 reads MGHRA; CDR2 reads YSYEKL. The CDR3 protein is CASSHGWLSGANVLTF. The DNA of the CDR3 is TGCGCCAGCAGCCATGGGTGGCTCTCTGGGGCCAACGTCCTGACTTTC.

This chain connects TRBV5-4 to TRBJ2-7; TRBD1 matches at 7 bases. The CDR3 runs to 14 residues. V gave up 3 bases and J gave up 2 bases; unmatched junction bases: 5. Germline assignment: CDR1 SGHNT and CDR2 YYREEE (reference sequence). The CDR3 DNA follows: TGTGCCAGCAGCTCTGCCGGGACAGCCTACGAGCAGTACTTC. It codes for CASSSAGTAYEQYF.

This chain uses TRBV27 with TRBJ2-2; the D gene is possibly TRBD1 (5 bases). The germline V gene has CDR1 MNHEY and CDR2 SMNVEV (reference sequence). The CDR3 extends over 16 amino acids. V shed 6 bases and J shed 0 bases, with 14 bases lying between them. For the CDR3, the DNA is TGTGCCAGCAGCCTTCAGGGTCATGCGAACACCGGGGAGCTGTTTTTT. This sequence encodes CASSLQGHANTGELFF.

This clone turned up a few times. The rearrangement links TRBV4-1 to TRBJ1-2, with TRBD1 matching 7 bases. V trimming: 6 bases; J trimming: 5 bases; junction bases outside the gene matches: 9. The CDR3 covers 14 residues. Germline V lookup: CDR1 MGHRA, CDR2 YSYEKL. CDR3 residues: CASSPGGIGYGYTF. In DNA, the CDR3 is TGCGCCAGCAGTCCAGGGGGAATTGGGTATGGCTACACCTTC.

The chain links TRBV19 to TRBJ1-5; 7 bases are shared with TRBD1. Per the germline V gene, CDR1 is LNHDA and CDR2 is SQIVND (reference sequence). The CDR3 is 15 amino acids. Losses at the gene ends were 3 bases for V and 2 bases for J; bases not matched to a gene: 4. The CDR3 DNA sequence: TGTGCCAGTAGTATCGTCACAGGGGGCAATCAGCCCCAGCATTTT. Amino acids: CASSIVTGGNQPQHF.

V usage is TRBV25-1 and J usage is TRBJ1-2, with D possibly TRBD1 on 6 matching bases. Per germline, CDR1 MGHDK and CDR2 SYGVNS. Trimming cost V 1 base and J 4 bases, with 16 bases left between them. The CDR3 extends over 16 amino acids. In DNA, the CDR3 is TGTGCCAGCAGTGAATCCAGCAGGGGATTTTTCTATGGCTACACCTTC. Encoded protein: CASSESSRGFFYGYTF.

The rearrangement joins TRBV11-1 to TRBJ2-7; 7 nucleotides match TRBD1. Germline CDR1 SGHAT, CDR2 FQDESV (reference sequence). The CDR3 has 14 amino acids. Losses at the gene ends were 3 bases for V and 9 bases for J; bases not matched to a gene: 11. CDR3 sequence: CASSFGTADFGQYF. The CDR3 DNA sequence: TGTGCCAGCAGCTTCGGGACAGCTGATTTCGGGCAGTACTTC.